Below, 25 T cell receptor beta chains from the same sample are listed, as sequenced in a study of pediatric ulcerative colitis. Profiling relied on immunoSEQ multiplex PCR, and the TCRdb table lists in-frame clones only, not all of them. This sample has about 60,000 clones, with approximately 87% found just once. Specimen: blood. The receptors come from a boy aged 10-17 years who was a control in a study of pediatric ulcerative colitis.

The rearrangement uses TRBV2 and TRBJ2-1; no clear D gene. The CDR3 covers 14 residues. V was cut by 0 bases and J by 6 bases, with 9 bases left in between. Germline V gives CDR1 SNHLY, CDR2 FYNNEI. The CDR3: CASSEAGWANEQFF. DNA for the CDR3: TGTGCCAGCAGTGAAGCGGGGTGGGCCAATGAGCAGTTCTTC. The full variable domain, its missing parts supplied by reference TRBV2 and TRBJ2-1, is EPEVTQTPSHQVTQMGQEVILRCVPISNHLYFYWYRQILGQKVEFLVSFYNNEISEKSEIFDDQFSVERPDGSNFTLKIRSTKLEDSAMYFCASSEAGWANEQFFGPGTRLTVL.

V gene TRBV27 combines with J gene TRBJ1-1; weak D call: TRBD1 (5 bases). Germline V gene sequence: CDR1 MNHEY, CDR2 SMNVEV (reference sequence). The CDR3 runs to 17 residues. Trimming stripped 3 bases from V and 0 bases from J, with 17 bases between. DNA of the CDR3: TGTGCCAGCAGTTTCTATGCCGACAGCTGGTTGAACACTGAAGCTTTCTTT. Its translation: CASSFYADSWLNTEAFF.

This clone was seen a handful of times. The chain employs TRBV2 and TRBJ2-1, with D unresolved. The CDR3 covers 11 residues. The ends were cut back, 3 bases at V and 12 bases at J, with 9 bases in the middle. Germline V CDR1 and CDR2: SNHLY, FYNNEI. CDR3 DNA sequence: TGTGCCAGCAGTGATTTCCCTCCGCAGTTCTTC. Translating it yields CASSDFPPQFF.

The chain carries TRBV5-1 and TRBJ1-1; no definite D call. Deletions cut 4 bases from V and 4 bases from J, with 14 bases between. CDR1 is SGHRS and CDR2 is YFSETQ in the germline V gene. There are 14 residues in the CDR3. The CDR3 DNA is TGCGCCAGCAGCCTGCTTTCGGTGGGCACTGAAGCTTTCTTT. Residues: CASSLLSVGTEAFF.

This sequence joins TRBV6-1 and TRBJ2-2; no firm D call. Per germline, CDR1 MNHNS and CDR2 SASEGT. Trimming cost V 8 bases and J 1 base, with 14 bases left between them. CDR3 size: 15 residues. The CDR3 loop is CASRSSAENTGELFF. The CDR3 nucleotides read TGTGCCAGCCGCTCCTCCGCGGAGAACACCGGGGAGCTGTTTTTT.

The rearrangement uses TRBV6-1 and TRBJ2-7, with TRBD1 identical over 7 bases. Germline assignment: CDR1 MNHNS and CDR2 SASEGT. J gave up 4 bases and V 6 bases, and 6 bases lay outside the gene matches. This CDR3 is 13 amino acids long. The CDR3 loop is CASSAGGVYEQYF. The CDR3 nucleotides are TGTGCCAGCAGCGCAGGGGGAGTTTACGAGCAGTACTTC.

This clone was recorded once. The gene calls are TRBV29-1 and TRBJ1-5; 7 bases agree with TRBD1. There are 13 residues in the CDR3. J gave up 9 bases and V 4 bases, and 9 bases lay outside the gene matches. From germline, CDR1 is SQVTM and CDR2 ANQGSEA. CDR3 residues: CSVGTGQYAPQHF. The CDR3 nucleotides are TGCAGCGTTGGAACGGGACAGTACGCGCCCCAGCATTTT.

The V call is TRBV15, the J call TRBJ1-1, with D possibly being TRBD1 (6 bases). Germline CDR1 is LNHNV and CDR2 is YYDKDF (reference sequence). The CDR3 has 14 residues. The germline V and J ends were trimmed by 7 bases and 0 bases, with 12 bases remaining between them. The CDR3 bases are TGTGCCACCAAAATGGACAGATTGAACACTGAAGCTTTCTTT. Amino acids: CATKMDRLNTEAFF. The full variable domain, completed using reference TRBV15 and TRBJ1-1, is DAMVIQNPRYQVTQFGKPVTLSCSQTLNHNVMYWYQQKSSQAPKLLFHYYDKDFNNEADTPDNFQSRRPNTSFCFLDIRSPGLGDTAMYLCATKMDRLNTEAFFGQGTRLTVV.

This clone was recorded once. The chain has TRBV10-3 and TRBJ2-7; weak D call: TRBD2 (5 bases). Trimming took 4 bases from V and 4 from J, leaving 20 bases between them. CDR3 length: 16 residues. Germline-derived CDR1 and CDR2 are ENHRY and SYGVKD. CDR3: CAISGDERKAAYEQYF. CDR3 nucleotide sequence: TGTGCCATCAGTGGTGACGAGCGGAAAGCTGCGTACGAGCAGTACTTC.

V and J are TRBV28 and TRBJ2-2; 7 positions match TRBD2. Germline V CDR1 and CDR2: MDHEN, SYDVKM. This CDR3 has 15 residues. J lost 1 base, V lost 4 bases, and 3 bases had no gene match. The CDR3 region is CASSWLAENTGELFF. The CDR3 nucleotides are TGTGCCAGCAGTTGGCTAGCGGAGAACACCGGGGAGCTGTTTTTT.

The gene calls are TRBV6-1 and TRBJ2-5; D is undetermined. The CDR3 runs to 13 residues. The germline V gene has CDR1 MNHNS and CDR2 SASEGT. The V gene lost 8 bases and the J gene lost 7 bases, with 17 bases spanning the gap. The CDR3 DNA reads TGTGCCAGCTCAAGCACAGTTGCCGGGACCCAGTACTTC. Translated, it gives CASSSTVAGTQYF.

CDR3 coding DNA: TGTGCCAGCAGCTTAGTGCGGGAGTCGAAAGAGCAGTACTTC. Protein sequence: CASSLVRESKEQYF. The rearrangement links TRBV7-2 to TRBJ2-7; 7 nucleotides align to TRBD2. This CDR3 is built from 14 residues. Germline V gene data show CDR1 as SGHTA and CDR2 as FQGNSA. Trimming took 1 base from V and 7 from J; bases not matched to a gene: 7.

The chain couples TRBV5-1 to TRBJ2-2; unclear D gene. Trimming shortened V by 2 bases and J by 6 bases, and 14 bases separated the two germline ends. In germline, CDR1 is SGHRS, CDR2 YFSETQ. The CDR3 covers 15 residues. The CDR3 DNA reads TGCGCCAGCAGCTTTCGGGCCAGCTTGGCCGGGGAGCTGTTTTTT. Amino acid sequence: CASSFRASLAGELFF.

This chain uses TRBV5-4 with TRBJ2-7, with D uncertain. Trimming left V 6 bases short and J 4 bases short, with 17 bases between. Germline CDR1 and CDR2: SGHNT and YYREEE (reference sequence). The CDR3 extends over 14 amino acids. The CDR3 nucleotides are TGTGCCAGCACCCCCGGACGTGGATCTTACGAGCAGTACTTC. Translating it yields CASTPGRGSYEQYF.

The rearrangement links TRBV12-5 to TRBJ2-1; no definite D call. The CDR3 has 16 residues. V lost 5 bases and J lost 3, with 17 bases in between. CDR1 and CDR2 (germline): LGHNT, FRNRAP. This chain's CDR3 is CASGPPPGPDYNEQFF. CDR3 sequence (DNA): TGTGCTAGTGGTCCCCCTCCTGGTCCCGACTACAATGAGCAGTTCTTC.

The rearrangement uses TRBV9 and TRBJ2-3, with D tentatively TRBD2 (7 bases). Trimming pared 4 bases from V and 4 bases from J, leaving 16 bases between. This CDR3 has 15 amino acids. Germline CDR1 reads SGDLS; CDR2 reads YYNGEE. In DNA form, the CDR3 reads TGTGCCAGCAGCCCTGGGGGGGGGCCCCCAGATACGCAGTATTTT. This sequence encodes CASSPGGGPPDTQYF.

The rearrangement links TRBV11-2 to TRBJ1-5; possibly TRBD1 for D (6 bases). CDR1 is SGHAT, CDR2 FQNNGV, per germline. Trimming pared 1 base from V and 10 bases from J, leaving 20 bases between. The CDR3 totals 16 residues. CDR3 sequence (DNA): TGTGCCAGCAGCTTAGGGGCGGGGGACAACCTTCATCCCCAGCATTTT. Encoded protein: CASSLGAGDNLHPQHF.

Worth noting for this clone: The junction shows a germline mismatch at one end, possibly a read error. This chain links TRBV4-3 with TRBJ2-5; 8 nucleotides align to TRBD1. Looked up from germline, CDR1 is LGHNA and CDR2 is YSLEER. The CDR3 is 13 residues long. CDR3 sequence (DNA): TGCGCCAGCAGCCAAGAACAAGACAGGGGAGTTGACTTC. Its translation is CASSQEQDRGVDF.

V usage is TRBV10-3 and J usage is TRBJ1-3; D might be TRBD1 (5 bases). Looked up from germline, CDR1 is ENHRY and CDR2 is SYGVKD. CDR3 size: 14 residues. V lost 1 base, J lost 7 bases, and 11 bases lay in between. CDR3 in amino acids: CAISEWGSWNTIYF. CDR3 DNA: TGTGCCATCAGTGAGTGGGGGAGCTGGAACACCATATATTTT.

This sequence joins TRBV5-4 and TRBJ1-5; no firm D call. V was pared by 0 bases and J by 0 bases, with 7 bases between. This CDR3 has 15 residues. Germline-derived CDR1 and CDR2 are SGHNT and YYREEE (reference sequence). Here the CDR3 reads CASSLGGDSNQPQHF. As DNA, the CDR3 is TGTGCCAGCAGCTTGGGTGGAGATAGCAATCAGCCCCAGCATTTT.

The chain uses TRBV2 and TRBJ2-1; 13 nucleotides align to TRBD2. V lost 7 bases to trimming and J lost 8 bases; unmatched junction nucleotides: 5. The CDR3 runs to 14 residues. Germline CDR1 SNHLY, CDR2 FYNNEI. The CDR3 DNA follows: TGTGCCAGCAACCACGGACTAGCGGGGGATGAGCAGTTCTTC. Residues: CASNHGLAGDEQFF.

The chain uses TRBV7-8 and TRBJ1-5; a weak D match, TRBD1 (5 bases). V dropped 1 base and J dropped 2 bases, with 9 bases sitting between them. From germline, CDR1 is SGHVS and CDR2 FQNEAQ. The CDR3 has 15 amino acids. The CDR3 sequence is CASSLGQFGNQPQHF. Here the CDR3 DNA reads TGTGCCAGCAGCTTAGGACAGTTCGGCAATCAGCCCCAGCATTTT.

The chain uses TRBV5-1 and TRBJ2-4, with D perhaps TRBD1 (5 bases). In germline, CDR1 is SGHRS, CDR2 YFSETQ. V gave up 5 bases and J gave up 0 bases, with 15 bases separating them. The CDR3 has 16 residues. The DNA of the CDR3 is TGCGCCAGCAGAATTGGGGCAGGGCTAGCCAAAAACATTCAGTACTTC. This sequence encodes CASRIGAGLAKNIQYF.

The rearrangement links TRBV5-1 to TRBJ2-3; TRBD2 matches at 10 bases. This CDR3 contains 16 residues. Germline lookup yields CDR1 SGHRS and CDR2 YFSETQ. The junction had 6 bases not matched to a gene; V was cut back by 4 bases and J by 1 base. The CDR3 DNA follows: TGCGCCAGCAGCGTTACCGGGACTAGCGGCACAGATACGCAGTATTTT. Amino acids: CASSVTGTSGTDTQYF.

This clone was observed a single time. This rearrangement joins TRBV2 to TRBJ2-7; TRBD2 matches 9 bases. The CDR3 has 14 residues. V lost 5 bases to trimming and J lost 6 bases; unmatched junction nucleotides: 8. Germline V gene data show CDR1 as SNHLY and CDR2 as FYNNEI. CDR3 in DNA: TGTGCCAGCAGTAGTATAGCGGGAGTATCCGAGCAGTACTTC. Encoded protein: CASSSIAGVSEQYF.